This TCR beta chain stems from a study of molecular identifiers for immune sequencing clone quantification. Overall study results and limits: Approximately 980,000 naive cells reportedly did not prevent detection of spiked Jurkat TCR RNA from one cell.

TCRdb recomputed calls from the PCR reads with MiXCR, one row per CDR3 protein. The sample includes roughly 10,000 distinct CDR3 sequences, more than 15% of them seen just once. Worth noting for this clonotype: Its matching antigen is unknown. Just one base apart from a much larger clone, this may be a read error.

From roughly 20,000 to 1,000,000 sorted cells, naive CD8 libraries were generated with 10%, 30% or 50% RNA. A CD8+CD4-CCR7+CD45RA+ phenotype served as the sorting definition for naive CD8 T cells. The CDR3 is 15 amino acids. Trimming cost V 5 bases and J 5 bases, with 18 bases left between them. Germline V lookup: CDR1 SEHNR, CDR2 FQNEAQ (reference sequence). The chain uses TRBV7-9 and TRBJ2-5; D uncertain. Sequencing input: naive CD8+ T cells from blood, with Jurkat cell RNA spiked in. Subset meaning: FACS-sorted CD8+CD4-CCR7+CD45RA+ naive T cells. This TCR came from a human donor in good health. Some libraries in this study had Jurkat cell RNA spiked in. This CDR3 is CASSVGDVPAETQYF. CDR3 in DNA: TGTGCCAGCAGCGTGGGTGATGTGCCGGCGGAGACCCAGTACTTC. Supplemented by reference TRBV7-9 and TRBJ2-5, the full variable domain reads DTGVSQNPRHKITKRGQNVTFRCDPISEHNRLYWYRQTLGQGPEFLTYFQNEAQLEKSRLLSDRFSAERPKGSFSTLEIQRTEQGDSAMYLCASSVGDVPAETQYFGPGTRLLVL.